This T cell receptor (beta chain) was captured by sequencing in a study of T cells in localized non-small cell lung cancer. Only in-frame clones appear in the TCRdb table, and some are missing; sequencing was by immunoSEQ multiplex PCR. The repertoire holds approximately 140,000 clones, with roughly 90% as singletons. Germline assignment: CDR1 SQVTM and CDR2 ANQGSEA. The CDR3 runs 12 residues. Trimming stripped 4 bases from V and 8 bases from J, with 12 bases between. The gene calls are TRBV29-1 and TRBJ2-1; tentatively, D is TRBD2 (6 bases). The source of this sequence is an older female donor with stage I lung adenocarcinoma. The specimen was peripheral blood, collected before any cancer treatment. The CDR3 coding sequence is TGCAGCGTTGTTCCGGGGGTGGATGAGCAGTTCTTC. This codes for CSVVPGVDEQFF.